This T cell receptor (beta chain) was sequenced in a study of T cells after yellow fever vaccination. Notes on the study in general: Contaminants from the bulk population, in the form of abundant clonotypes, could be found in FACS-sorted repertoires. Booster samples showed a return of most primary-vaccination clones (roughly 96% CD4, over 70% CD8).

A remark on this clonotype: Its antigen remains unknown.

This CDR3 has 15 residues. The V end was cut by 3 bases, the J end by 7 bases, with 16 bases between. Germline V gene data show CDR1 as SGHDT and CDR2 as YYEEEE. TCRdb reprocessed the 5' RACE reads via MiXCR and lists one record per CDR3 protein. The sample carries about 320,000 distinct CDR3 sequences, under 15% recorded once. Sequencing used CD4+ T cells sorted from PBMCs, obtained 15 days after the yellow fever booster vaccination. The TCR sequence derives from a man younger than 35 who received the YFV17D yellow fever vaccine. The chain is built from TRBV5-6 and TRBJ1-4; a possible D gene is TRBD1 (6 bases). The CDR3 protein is CASSSIRGGGEKLFF. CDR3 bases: TGTGCCAGCAGCTCCATCAGGGGTGGCGGTGAAAAACTGTTTTTT.